This T cell receptor beta chain was captured by sequencing in a study of blood T cell repertoires in COVID-19. Study information: Material from acute and convalescent COVID-19 was sourced from the United States, Italy and Spain. PBMCs, B-cell-depleted T cells, or T cells provided the cDNA or gDNA that made up the material.

The CDR3 runs 16 residues. The V gene end was trimmed by 4 bases and the J gene end by 0 bases; junction bases not matched to a gene: 6. Germline CDR1 and CDR2: SGHKS and YYEKEE (reference sequence). Under the authors' procedure: Estimation of nucleated cell counts was performed using reference gene primer amplification. The assay was immunoSEQ multiplex PCR, and TCRdb's table has in-frame clones only and misses some. That table furnishes V, J and clone size, whereas the DNA furnished D and trimming. Of around 250,000 clones listed, 84% are singletons. Material: peripheral blood. The clonotype comes from a woman aged 40 to 50 who had recovered from COVID-19. The chain recombines TRBV5-5 with TRBJ1-5; 8 bases are shared with TRBD1. The CDR3 nucleotides read TGTGCCAGCAGCCGGACAGGGATCAATAGCAATCAGCCCCAGCATTTT. This encodes CASSRTGINSNQPQHF.